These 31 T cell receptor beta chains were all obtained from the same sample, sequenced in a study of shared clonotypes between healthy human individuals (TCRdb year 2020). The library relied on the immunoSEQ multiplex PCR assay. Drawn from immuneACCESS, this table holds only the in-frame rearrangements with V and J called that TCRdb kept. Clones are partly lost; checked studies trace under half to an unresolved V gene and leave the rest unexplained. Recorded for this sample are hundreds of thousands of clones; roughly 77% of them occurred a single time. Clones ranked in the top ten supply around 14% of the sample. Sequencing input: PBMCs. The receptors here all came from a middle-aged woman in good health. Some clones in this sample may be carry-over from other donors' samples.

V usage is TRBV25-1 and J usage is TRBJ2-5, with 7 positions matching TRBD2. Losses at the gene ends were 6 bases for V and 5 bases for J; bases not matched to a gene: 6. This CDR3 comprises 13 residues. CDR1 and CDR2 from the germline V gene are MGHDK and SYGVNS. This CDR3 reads CASSRGDRETQYF. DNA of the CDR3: TGTGCCAGCAGCCGGGGGGACCGGGAGACCCAGTACTTC.

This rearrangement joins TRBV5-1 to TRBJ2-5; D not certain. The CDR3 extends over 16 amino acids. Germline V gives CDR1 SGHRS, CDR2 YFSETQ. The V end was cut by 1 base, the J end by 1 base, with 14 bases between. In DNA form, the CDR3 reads TGCGCCAGCAGCTTGAATCCGGGCTCACTCCAAGAGACCCAGTACTTC. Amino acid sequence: CASSLNPGSLQETQYF.

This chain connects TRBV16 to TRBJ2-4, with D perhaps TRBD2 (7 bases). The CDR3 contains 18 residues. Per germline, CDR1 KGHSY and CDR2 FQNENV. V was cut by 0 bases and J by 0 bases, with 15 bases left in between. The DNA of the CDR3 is TGTGCCAGCAGCCAATCGCGGGGGCAGGATGTAGCCAAAAACATTCAGTACTTC. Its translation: CASSQSRGQDVAKNIQYF.

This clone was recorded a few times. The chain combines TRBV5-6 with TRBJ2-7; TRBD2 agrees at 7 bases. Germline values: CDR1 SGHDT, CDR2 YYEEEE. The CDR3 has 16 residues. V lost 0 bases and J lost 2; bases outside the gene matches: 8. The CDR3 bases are TGTGCCAGCAGCTTGGTAAGGCTAGCGGAGCCCTACGAGCAGTACTTC. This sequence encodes CASSLVRLAEPYEQYF. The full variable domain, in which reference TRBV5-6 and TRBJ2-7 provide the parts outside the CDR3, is DAGVTQSPTHLIKTRGQQVTLRCSPKSGHDTVSWYQQALGQGPQFIFQYYEEEERQRGNFPDRFSGHQFPNYSSELNVNALLLGDSALYLCASSLVRLAEPYEQYFGPGTRLTVT.

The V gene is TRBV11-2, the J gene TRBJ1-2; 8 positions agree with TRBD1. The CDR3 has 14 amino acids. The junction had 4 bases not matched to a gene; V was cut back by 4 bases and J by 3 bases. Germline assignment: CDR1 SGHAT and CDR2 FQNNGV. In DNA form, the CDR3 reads TGTGCCAGCAGCTCTGCAGGGGGCCACTATGGCTACACCTTC. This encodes CASSSAGGHYGYTF.

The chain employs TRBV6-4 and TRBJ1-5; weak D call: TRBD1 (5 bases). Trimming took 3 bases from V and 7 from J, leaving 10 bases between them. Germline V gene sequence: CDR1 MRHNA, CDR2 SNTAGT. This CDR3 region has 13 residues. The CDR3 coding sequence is TGTGCCAGCAGTGAACAAACAGGCCAGCCCCAGCATTTT. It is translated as CASSEQTGQPQHF.

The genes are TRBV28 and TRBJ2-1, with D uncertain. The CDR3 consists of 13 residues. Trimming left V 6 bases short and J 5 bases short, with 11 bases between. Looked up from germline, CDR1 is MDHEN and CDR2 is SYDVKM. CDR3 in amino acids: CASRKQSHNEQFF. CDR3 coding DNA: TGTGCCAGCAGAAAACAATCCCACAATGAGCAGTTCTTC. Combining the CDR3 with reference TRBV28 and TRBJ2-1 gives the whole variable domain DVKVTQSSRYLVKRTGEKVFLECVQDMDHENMFWYRQDPGLGLRLIYFSYDVKMKEKGDIPEGYSVSREKKERFSLILESASTNQTSMYLCASRKQSHNEQFFGPGTRLTVL.

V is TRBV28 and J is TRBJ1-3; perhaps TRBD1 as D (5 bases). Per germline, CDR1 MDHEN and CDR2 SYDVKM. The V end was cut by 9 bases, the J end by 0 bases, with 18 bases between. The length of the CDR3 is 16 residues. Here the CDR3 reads CASTPSLGLSGNTIYF. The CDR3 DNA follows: TGTGCCAGTACCCCGTCCTTGGGACTCTCTGGAAACACCATATATTTT.

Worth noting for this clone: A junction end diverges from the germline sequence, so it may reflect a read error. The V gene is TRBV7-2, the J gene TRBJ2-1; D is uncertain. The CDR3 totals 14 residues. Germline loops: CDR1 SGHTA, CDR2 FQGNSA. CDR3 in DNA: TGTGCCAGCAGCTTAGTTATCTCCCACAATGAGCAGTTCTTC. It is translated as CASSLVISHNEQFF.

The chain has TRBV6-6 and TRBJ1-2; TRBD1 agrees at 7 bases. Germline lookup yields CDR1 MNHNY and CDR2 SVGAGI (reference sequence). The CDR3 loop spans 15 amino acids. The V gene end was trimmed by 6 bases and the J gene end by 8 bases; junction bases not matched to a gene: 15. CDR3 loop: CASSQTRTRGQGYTF. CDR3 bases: TGTGCCAGCAGCCAGACCAGGACAAGGGGGCAAGGCTACACCTTC.

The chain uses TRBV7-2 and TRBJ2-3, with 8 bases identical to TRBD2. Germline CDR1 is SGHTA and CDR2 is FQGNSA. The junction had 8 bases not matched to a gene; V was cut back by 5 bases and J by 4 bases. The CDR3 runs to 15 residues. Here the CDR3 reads CASSPSSGRADTQYF. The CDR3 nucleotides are TGTGCCAGCAGCCCCTCGAGCGGGAGAGCAGATACGCAGTATTTT.

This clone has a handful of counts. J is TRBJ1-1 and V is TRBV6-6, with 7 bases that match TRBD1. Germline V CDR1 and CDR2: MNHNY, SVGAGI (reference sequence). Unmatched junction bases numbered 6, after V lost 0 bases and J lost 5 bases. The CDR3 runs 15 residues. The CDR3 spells CASSYSGQSRTEAFF. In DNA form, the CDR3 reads TGTGCCAGCAGTTACTCGGGACAGTCAAGGACTGAAGCTTTCTTT.

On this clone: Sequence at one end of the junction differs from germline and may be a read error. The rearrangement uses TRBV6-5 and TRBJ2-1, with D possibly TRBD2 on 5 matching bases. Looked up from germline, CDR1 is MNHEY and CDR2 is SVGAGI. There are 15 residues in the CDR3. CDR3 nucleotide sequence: TGTGCCAGCAGGCGACCTAGCTACTCCCACAATGAGCAGTTCTTC. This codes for CASRRPSYSHNEQFF.

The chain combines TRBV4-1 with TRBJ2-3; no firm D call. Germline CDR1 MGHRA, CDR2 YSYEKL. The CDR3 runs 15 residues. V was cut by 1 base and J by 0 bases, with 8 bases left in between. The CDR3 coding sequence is TGCGCCAGCAGCCAAGCCACGACTAGCACAGATACGCAGTATTTT. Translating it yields CASSQATTSTDTQYF.

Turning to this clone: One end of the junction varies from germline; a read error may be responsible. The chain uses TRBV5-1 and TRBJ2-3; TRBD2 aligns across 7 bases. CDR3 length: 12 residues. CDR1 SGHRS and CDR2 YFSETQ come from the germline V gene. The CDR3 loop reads CASSLGAGVPRF. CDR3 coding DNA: TGCGCCAGCAGCTTGGGTGCGGGAGTCCCTCGTTTT.

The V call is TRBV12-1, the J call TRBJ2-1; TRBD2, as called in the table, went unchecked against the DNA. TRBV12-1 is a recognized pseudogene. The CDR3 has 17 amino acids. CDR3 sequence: CASSPYATSGRAPEQFF. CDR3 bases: TGTGCCAGCAGCCCCTATGCGACTAGCGGGAGGGCCCCTGAGCAGTTCTTC.

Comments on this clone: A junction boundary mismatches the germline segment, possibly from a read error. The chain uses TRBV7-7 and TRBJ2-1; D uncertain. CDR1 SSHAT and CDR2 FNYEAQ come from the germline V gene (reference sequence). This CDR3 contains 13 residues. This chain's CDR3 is CASSLDVSHEQFF. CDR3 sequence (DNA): TGTGCTAGCAGCTTAGACGTCAGCCATGAGCAGTTCTTC.

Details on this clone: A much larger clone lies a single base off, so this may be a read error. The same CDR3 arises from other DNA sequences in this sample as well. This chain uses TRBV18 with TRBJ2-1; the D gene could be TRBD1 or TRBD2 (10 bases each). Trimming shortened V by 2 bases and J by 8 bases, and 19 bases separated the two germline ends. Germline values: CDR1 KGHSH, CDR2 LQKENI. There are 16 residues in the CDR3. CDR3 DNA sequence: TGTGCCAGCTCACCAGCAACTAGCGGGACAGGGGATGAGCAGTTCTTC. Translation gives CASSPATSGTGDEQFF.

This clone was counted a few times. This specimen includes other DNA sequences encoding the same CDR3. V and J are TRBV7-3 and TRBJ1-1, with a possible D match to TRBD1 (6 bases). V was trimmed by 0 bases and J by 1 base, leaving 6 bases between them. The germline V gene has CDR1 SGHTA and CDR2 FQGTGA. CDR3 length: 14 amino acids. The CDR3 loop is CASSLTGGNTEAFF. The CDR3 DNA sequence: TGTGCCAGCAGCTTAACAGGGGGGAACACTGAAGCTTTCTTT. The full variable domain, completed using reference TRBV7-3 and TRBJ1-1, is GAGVSQTPSNKVTEKGKYVELRCDPISGHTALYWYRQSLGQGPEFLIYFQGTGAADDSGLPNDRFFAVRPEGSVSTLKIQRTERGDSAVYLCASSLTGGNTEAFFGQGTRLTVV.

The CDR3, as DNA: TGTGCCAGCAGCCCCCCGGGGGGGCTCGGCGAGACCCAGTACTTC. It yields the protein CASSPPGGLGETQYF. The chain joins TRBV7-2 to TRBJ2-5, with 8 bases aligning to TRBD2. V dropped 5 bases and J dropped 5; count of bases not matched to a gene: 10. The V gene's germline CDR1 is SGHTA and CDR2 FQGNSA. This CDR3 contains 15 residues.

The CDR3 DNA sequence: TGCGCCAGCAGCTACAGGGCGTACCAAGAGACCCAGTACTTC. Translated: CASSYRAYQETQYF. The J gene is TRBJ2-5, the V gene TRBV4-1, with TRBD1 as a possible D gene (6 bases). Per germline, CDR1 MGHRA and CDR2 YSYEKL. The length of the CDR3 is 14 residues. Trimming left V 5 bases short and J 0 bases short, with 10 bases between.

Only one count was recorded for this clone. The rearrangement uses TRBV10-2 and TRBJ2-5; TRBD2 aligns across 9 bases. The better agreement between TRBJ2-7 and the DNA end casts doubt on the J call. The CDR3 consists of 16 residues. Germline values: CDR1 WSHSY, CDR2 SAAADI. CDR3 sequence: CASSEIRLADTYEQYF. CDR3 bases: TGCGCCAGCAGTGAGATCCGACTAGCGGACACCTACGAGCAGTACTTC.

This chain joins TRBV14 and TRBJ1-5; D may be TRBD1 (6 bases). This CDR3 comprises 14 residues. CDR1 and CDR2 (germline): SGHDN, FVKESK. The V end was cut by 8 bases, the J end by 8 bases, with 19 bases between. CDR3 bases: TGTGCCAGCCGGGACAAGGTGCCCCTAGAGCCCCAGCATTTT. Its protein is CASRDKVPLEPQHF.

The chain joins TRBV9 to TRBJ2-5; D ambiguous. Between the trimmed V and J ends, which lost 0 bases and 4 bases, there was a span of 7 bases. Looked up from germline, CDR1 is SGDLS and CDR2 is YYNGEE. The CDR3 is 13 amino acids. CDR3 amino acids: CASSVASGETQYF. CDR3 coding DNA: TGTGCCAGCAGCGTAGCATCGGGAGAGACCCAGTACTTC.

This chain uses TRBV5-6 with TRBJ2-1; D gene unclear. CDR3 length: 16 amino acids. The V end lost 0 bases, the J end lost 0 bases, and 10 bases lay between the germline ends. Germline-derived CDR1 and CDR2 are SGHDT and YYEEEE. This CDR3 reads CASSLVRRYSYNEQFF. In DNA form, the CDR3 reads TGTGCCAGCAGCTTGGTGCGGCGCTACTCCTACAATGAGCAGTTCTTC. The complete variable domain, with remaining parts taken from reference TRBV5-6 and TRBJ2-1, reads DAGVTQSPTHLIKTRGQQVTLRCSPKSGHDTVSWYQQALGQGPQFIFQYYEEEERQRGNFPDRFSGHQFPNYSSELNVNALLLGDSALYLCASSLVRRYSYNEQFFGPGTRLTVL.

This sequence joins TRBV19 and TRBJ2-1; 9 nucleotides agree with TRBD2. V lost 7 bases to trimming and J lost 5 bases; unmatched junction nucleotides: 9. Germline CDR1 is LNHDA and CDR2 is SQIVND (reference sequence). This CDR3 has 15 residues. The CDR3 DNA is TGTGCCAGTACTCCGGGCCAGCGGGAGGACAATGAGCAGTTCTTC. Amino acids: CASTPGQREDNEQFF.

CDR3 sequence (DNA): TGTGCCAGTAGTATTTTTATTAGCAATCAGCCCCAGCATTTT. Protein: CASSIFISNQPQHF. This chain joins TRBV19 and TRBJ1-5, with D unresolved. This CDR3 comprises 14 residues. Trimming stripped 3 bases from V and 0 bases from J, with 6 bases between. Germline-derived CDR1 and CDR2 are LNHDA and SQIVND (reference sequence).

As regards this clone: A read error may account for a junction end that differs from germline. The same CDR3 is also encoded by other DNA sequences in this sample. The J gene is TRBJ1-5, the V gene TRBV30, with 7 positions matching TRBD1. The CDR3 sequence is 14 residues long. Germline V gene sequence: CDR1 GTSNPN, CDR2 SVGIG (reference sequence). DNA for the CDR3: TGTGCCTGGAGTCCAGGGGGGCCTAGTCAGCCCCAGCACTTT. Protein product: CAWSPGGPSQPQHF.

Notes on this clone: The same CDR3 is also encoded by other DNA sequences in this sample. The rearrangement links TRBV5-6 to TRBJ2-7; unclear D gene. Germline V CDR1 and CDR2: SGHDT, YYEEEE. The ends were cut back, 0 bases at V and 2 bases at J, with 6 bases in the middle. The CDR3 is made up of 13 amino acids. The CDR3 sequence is CASSLAGTYEQYF. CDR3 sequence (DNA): TGTGCCAGCAGCTTGGCAGGAACCTACGAGCAGTACTTC. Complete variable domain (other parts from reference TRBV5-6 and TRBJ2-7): DAGVTQSPTHLIKTRGQQVTLRCSPKSGHDTVSWYQQALGQGPQFIFQYYEEEERQRGNFPDRFSGHQFPNYSSELNVNALLLGDSALYLCASSLAGTYEQYFGPGTRLTVT.

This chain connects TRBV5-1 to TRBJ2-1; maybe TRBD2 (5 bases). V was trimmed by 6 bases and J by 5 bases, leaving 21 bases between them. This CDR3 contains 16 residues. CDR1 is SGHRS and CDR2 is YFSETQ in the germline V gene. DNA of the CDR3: TGCGCCAGCAACCCCTTCAGGACTCTGGCGAACAATGAGCAGTTCTTC. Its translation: CASNPFRTLANNEQFF.

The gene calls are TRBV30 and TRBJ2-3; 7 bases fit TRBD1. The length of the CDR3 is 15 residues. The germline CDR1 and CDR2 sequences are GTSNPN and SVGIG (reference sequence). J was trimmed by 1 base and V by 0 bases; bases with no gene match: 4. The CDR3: CAWSVLGTGTDTQYF. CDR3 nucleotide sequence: TGTGCCTGGAGTGTACTTGGGACAGGCACAGATACGCAGTATTTT.